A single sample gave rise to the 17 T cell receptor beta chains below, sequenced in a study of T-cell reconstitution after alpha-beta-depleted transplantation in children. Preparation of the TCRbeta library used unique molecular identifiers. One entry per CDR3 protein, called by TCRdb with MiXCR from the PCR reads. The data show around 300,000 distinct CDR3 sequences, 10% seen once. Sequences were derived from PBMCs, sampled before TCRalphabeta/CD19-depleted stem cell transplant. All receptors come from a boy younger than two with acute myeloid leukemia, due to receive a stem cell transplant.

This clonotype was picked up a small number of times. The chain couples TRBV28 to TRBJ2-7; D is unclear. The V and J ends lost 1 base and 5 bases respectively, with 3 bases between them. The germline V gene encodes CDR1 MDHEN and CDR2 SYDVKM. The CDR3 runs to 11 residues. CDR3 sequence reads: CASSLLNEQYF. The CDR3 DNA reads TGTGCCAGCAGTTTATTAAACGAGCAGTACTTC.

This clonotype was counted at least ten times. The CDR3 loop reads CASSQEGGTGETQYF. Here the CDR3 DNA reads TGCGCCAGCAGCCAAGAAGGGGGGACGGGGGAGACCCAGTACTTC. The chain uses TRBV4-3 and TRBJ2-5; D may correspond to TRBD1 or TRBD2 (6 bases each). Trimming took off 0 bases at V and 5 bases at J, with 13 bases between the two ends. CDR3 length: 15 amino acids. Germline V gene data show CDR1 as LGHNA and CDR2 as YSLEER.

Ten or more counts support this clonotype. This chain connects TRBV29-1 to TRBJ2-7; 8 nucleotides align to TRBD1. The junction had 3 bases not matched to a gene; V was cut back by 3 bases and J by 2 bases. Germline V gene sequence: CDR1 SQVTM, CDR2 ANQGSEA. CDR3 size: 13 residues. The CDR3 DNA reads TGCAGCGTTGAGGGACAGGCAACCTACGAGCAGTACTTC. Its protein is CSVEGQATYEQYF.

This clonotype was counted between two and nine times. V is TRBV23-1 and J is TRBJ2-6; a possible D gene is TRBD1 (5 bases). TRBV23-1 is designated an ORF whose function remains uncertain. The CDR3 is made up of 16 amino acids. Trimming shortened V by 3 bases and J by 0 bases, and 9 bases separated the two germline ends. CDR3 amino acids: CASSQTDFSGANVLTF. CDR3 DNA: TGCGCCAGCAGTCAGACAGATTTCTCTGGGGCCAACGTCCTGACTTTC.

In DNA form, the CDR3 reads TGTGCCAGCAGCCAAGCGGGGGTAGCGGGAGTCTACGAGCAGTACTTC. It is translated as CASSQAGVAGVYEQYF. V is TRBV4-2 and J is TRBJ2-7; 9 bases map to TRBD2. Trimming took 1 base from V and 3 from J; bases not matched to a gene: 7. There are 16 residues in the CDR3. Germline V lookup: CDR1 LGHNA, CDR2 YNFKEQ.

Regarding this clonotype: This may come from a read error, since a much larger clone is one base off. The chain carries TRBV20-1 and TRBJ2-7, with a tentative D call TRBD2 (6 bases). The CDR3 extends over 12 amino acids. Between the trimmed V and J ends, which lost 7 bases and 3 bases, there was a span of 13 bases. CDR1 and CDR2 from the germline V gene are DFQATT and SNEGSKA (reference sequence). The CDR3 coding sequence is TGCAGTGGGGCTAGCGCGAGCTACGAGCAGTACTTC. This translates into CSGASASYEQYF.

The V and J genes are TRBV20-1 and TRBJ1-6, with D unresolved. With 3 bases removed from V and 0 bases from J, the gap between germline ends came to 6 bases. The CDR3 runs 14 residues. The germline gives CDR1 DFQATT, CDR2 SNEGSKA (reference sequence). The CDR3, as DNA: TGCAGTGCTAGCAGCAGCTCCTATAATTCACCCCTCCACTTT. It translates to CSASSSSYNSPLHF.

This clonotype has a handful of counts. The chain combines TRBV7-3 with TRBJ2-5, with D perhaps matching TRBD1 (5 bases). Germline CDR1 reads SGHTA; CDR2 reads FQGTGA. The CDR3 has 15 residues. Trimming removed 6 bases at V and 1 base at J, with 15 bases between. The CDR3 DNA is TGTGCCAGCAGTTCAAGTGGGCAGGGCCAAGAGACCCAGTACTTC. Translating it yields CASSSSGQGQETQYF. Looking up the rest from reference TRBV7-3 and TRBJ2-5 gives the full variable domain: GAGVSQTPSNKVTEKGKYVELRCDPISGHTALYWYRQSLGQGPEFLIYFQGTGAADDSGLPNDRFFAVRPEGSVSTLKIQRTERGDSAVYLCASSSSGQGQETQYFGPGTRLLVL.

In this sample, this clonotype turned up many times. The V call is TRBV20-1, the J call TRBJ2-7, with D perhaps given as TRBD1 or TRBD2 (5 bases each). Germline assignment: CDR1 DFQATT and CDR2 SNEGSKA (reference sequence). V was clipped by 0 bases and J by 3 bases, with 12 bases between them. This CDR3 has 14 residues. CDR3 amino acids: CSARDRDLRYEQYF. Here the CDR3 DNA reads TGCAGTGCTAGAGATCGGGACCTTCGCTACGAGCAGTACTTC.

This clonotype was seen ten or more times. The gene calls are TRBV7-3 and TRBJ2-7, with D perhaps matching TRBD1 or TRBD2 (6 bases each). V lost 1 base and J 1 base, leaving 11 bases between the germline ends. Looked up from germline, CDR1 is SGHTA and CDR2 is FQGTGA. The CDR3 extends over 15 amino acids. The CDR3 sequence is CASSLSRGRSYEQYF. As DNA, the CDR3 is TGTGCCAGCAGCTTAAGCCGGGGGCGATCCTACGAGCAGTACTTC.

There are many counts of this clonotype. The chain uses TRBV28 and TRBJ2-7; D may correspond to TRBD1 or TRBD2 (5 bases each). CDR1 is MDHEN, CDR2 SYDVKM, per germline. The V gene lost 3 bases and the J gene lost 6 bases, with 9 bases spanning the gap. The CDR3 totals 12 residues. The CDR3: CASSLRGSEQYF. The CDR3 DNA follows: TGTGCCAGCAGTTTGAGGGGAAGCGAGCAGTACTTC. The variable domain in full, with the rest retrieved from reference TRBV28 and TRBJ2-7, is DVKVTQSSRYLVKRTGEKVFLECVQDMDHENMFWYRQDPGLGLRLIYFSYDVKMKEKGDIPEGYSVSREKKERFSLILESASTNQTSMYLCASSLRGSEQYFGPGTRLTVT.

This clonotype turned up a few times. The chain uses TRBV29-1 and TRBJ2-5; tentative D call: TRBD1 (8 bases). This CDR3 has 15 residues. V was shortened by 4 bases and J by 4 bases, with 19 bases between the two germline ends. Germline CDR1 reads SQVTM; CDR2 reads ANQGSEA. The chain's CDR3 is CSVAPQGGVGETQYF. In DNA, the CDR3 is TGCAGCGTTGCCCCACAGGGGGGGGTAGGAGAGACCCAGTACTTC.

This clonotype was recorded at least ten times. As DNA, the CDR3 is TGTGCCATCAGTGAGGACACTAACTATGGCTACACCTTC. Amino acids: CAISEDTNYGYTF. The chain uses TRBV10-3 and TRBJ1-2, with D unresolved. CDR3 length: 13 amino acids. CDR1 is ENHRY, CDR2 SYGVKD, per germline. V lost 2 bases to trimming and J lost 0 bases, with 4 bases between them.

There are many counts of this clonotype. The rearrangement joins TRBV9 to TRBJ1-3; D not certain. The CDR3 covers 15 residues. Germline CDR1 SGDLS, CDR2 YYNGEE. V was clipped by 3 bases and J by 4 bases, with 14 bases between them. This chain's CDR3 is CASSAFSGSGNTIYF. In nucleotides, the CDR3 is TGTGCCAGCAGCGCCTTCTCCGGGTCCGGAAACACCATATATTTT.

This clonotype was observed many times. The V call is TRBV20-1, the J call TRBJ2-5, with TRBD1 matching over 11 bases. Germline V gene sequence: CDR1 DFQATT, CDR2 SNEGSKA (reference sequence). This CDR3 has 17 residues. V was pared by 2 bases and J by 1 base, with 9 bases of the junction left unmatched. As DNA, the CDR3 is TGCAGTGCTAGATCATCTTTGGGACAGGGGGTCCAAGAGACCCAGTACTTC. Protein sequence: CSARSSLGQGVQETQYF.

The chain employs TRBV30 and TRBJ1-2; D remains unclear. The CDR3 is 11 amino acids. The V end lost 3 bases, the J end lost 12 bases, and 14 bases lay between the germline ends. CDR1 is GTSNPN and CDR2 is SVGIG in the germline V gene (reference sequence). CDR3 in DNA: TGTGCCTGGAGCTCCGGGGTCGGAAACACCTTC. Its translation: CAWSSGVGNTF.

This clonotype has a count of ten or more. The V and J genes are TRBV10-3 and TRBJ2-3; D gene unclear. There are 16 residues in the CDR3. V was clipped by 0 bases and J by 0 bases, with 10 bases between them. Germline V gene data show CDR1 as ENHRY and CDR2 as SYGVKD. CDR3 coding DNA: TGTGCCATCAGTGAGTCGGAAATTACTAGCACAGATACGCAGTATTTT. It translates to CAISESEITSTDTQYF.